Below, 3 T cell receptor beta chains from the same sample are listed, as sequenced in a study of shared clonotypes between healthy human individuals. The protocol was immunoSEQ multiplex PCR, while the TCRdb copy is restricted to in-frame clones and leaves out a portion. This table holds some 530,000 clones, over 75% found once. The sequenced sample was PBMCs. Receptor source: a woman aged 40 to 49 in good health. Some clones in this sample may be carry-over from other donors' samples.

This chain uses TRBV7-9 with TRBJ2-1; the D gene is possibly TRBD1 (5 bases). The CDR3 covers 14 residues. CDR1 and CDR2 from the germline V gene are SEHNR and FQNEAQ (reference sequence). V was clipped by 5 bases and J by 4 bases, with 12 bases between them. Here the CDR3 reads CASSRNSGYNEQFF. The CDR3 DNA reads TGTGCCAGCAGCAGAAACTCAGGGTACAATGAGCAGTTCTTC.

The chain recombines TRBV29-1 with TRBJ1-4, with D possibly being TRBD1 (6 bases). Germline loops: CDR1 SQVTM, CDR2 ANQGSEA. The V end was cut by 4 bases, the J end by 7 bases, with 13 bases between. CDR3 size: 13 residues. CDR3 residues: CSVGRGGSEKLFF. The CDR3 nucleotides are TGCAGCGTTGGCAGGGGTGGAAGTGAAAAACTGTTTTTT.

The gene calls are TRBV2 and TRBJ2-2; D remains unclear. Germline V gives CDR1 SNHLY, CDR2 FYNNEI. The CDR3 runs to 11 residues. Trimming pared 7 bases from V and 7 bases from J, leaving 7 bases between. CDR3 region: CASMSLGELFF. The CDR3 region has the DNA TGTGCCAGCATGAGTCTCGGGGAGCTGTTTTTT.